The clone carrying this T cell receptor beta chain turned up a few times. Its antigen is not identified. This sample stems from a study of T cell repertoires and HLA-DP antigens. Study at large: Transduced HeLa cells presented HLA-DP to CD4+ T cells.

The CDR3 covers 17 residues. From germline, CDR1 is ENHRY and CDR2 SYGVKD. Deletions cut 2 bases from V and 3 bases from J, with 18 bases between. The repertoire was sequenced with immunoSEQ multiplex PCR; TCRdb's copy has only in-frame clones and lacks some. The sample includes roughly 70,000 clones, roughly 75% seen only once; the top ten take approximately 1.4%. This receptor was obtained from a man aged 60 to 69 in good health and CMV-seronegative. The genes are TRBV10-3 and TRBJ2-3, with D possibly matching TRBD1 (6 bases). The sequencing sample was made of CD4+ T cells from PBMCs. The CDR3 DNA is TGTGCCATCAGTGAGGGTCCCGGGACAAGACGAACAGATACGCAGTATTTT. Its protein product is CAISEGPGTRRTDTQYF.